A selection of T cell receptor beta chains follows, all from one sample in a study of blood T cell repertoires in COVID-19. Clones were read by immunoSEQ multiplex PCR, and TCRdb kept only the in-frame ones, dropping some. The sample lists around 190,000 clones, roughly nine tenths seen once, with around 21% in the top ten. Sequenced material: peripheral blood. These TCRs come from a man aged 70-80 years with active or convalescent COVID-19. Both conserved end residues are part of each CDR3.

v_gene | CDR3aa
TRBV4-3 | CASSPQGKGYGYTF
TRBV7-8 | CASSNTGGLDNSPLHF
TRBV6-2/TRBV6-3 | CASSYRQSLAKNIQYF
TRBV9 | CASSVASGASTDTQYF
TRBV5-5 | CASSLAGWERSSYEQYF
TRBV5-1 | CASSLVQGARTEAFF
TRBV6-2/TRBV6-3 | CASSRGQMNTEAFF
TRBV12-3/TRBV12-4 | CASSSPLTRRYTF
TRBV20-1 | CSARIRQAFF
TRBV5-8 | CASSLGGVRPQHF
TRBV5-5 | CASSPQPTVYSNQPQHF
TRBV19 | CASSSGGLYEQYF
TRBV4-1 | CASSSYNEQFF
TRBV6-5 | CASSYSGSGNTEAFF
TRBV2 | CASSDSGVAGNTIYF
TRBV3-1/TRBV3-2 | CASSQGRNEKLFF
TRBV7-9 | CASSPQGNYGYTF
TRBV6-5 | CASRSRDRDYEQYF
TRBV5-4 | CATGVDYGYTF
TRBV28 | CASTLRGGNTEAFF
TRBV30 | CVLRWGDTGELFF
TRBV11-3 | CASSLDQAGGTDTQYF
TRBV5-1 | CASSFGTGGSEQYF
TRBV6-1 | CASSDLRGTGNQPQHF
TRBV19 | CASSSGTGKYYGYTF
TRBV6-1 | CASSEFGTANSPLHF
TRBV6-5 | CASSSPRGNTEAFF
TRBV2 | CASLTGAGTEAFF
TRBV7-9 | CASSSVAEAFF
TRBV27 | CASSSEGVGKNIQYF
TRBV30 | CAWRREVDRLSYEQYF
TRBV18 | CASSGDSPPRSPQHF
TRBV14 | CASSQDFYTEAFF
TRBV7-2 | CASSPTPGVNQPQHF
TRBV5-1 | CASSLHRAEGNTIYF
TRBV27 | CASPVPLTEQFF
TRBV28 | CASSLPAPGTGHSPLHF
TRBV5-1 | CASSLVPGGLQETQYF
TRBV7-9 | CASSLTSIGSSYGYTF
TRBV3-1/TRBV3-2 | CASSPLGAQPGDYGYTF
TRBV25-1 | CASSPSGGTDTQYF